This T cell receptor (beta chain) originates from a study of blood T cell repertoires in COVID-19. In the authors' methods: Reference gene primer amplification gave estimated nucleated cell counts. Data came from immunoSEQ multiplex PCR; TCRdb stores just in-frame clones and leaves some out. V, J and clone size derive from that table, while D and trimming were established from the DNA sequence. Of roughly 70,000 clones listed, around 81% were seen once; the top ten hold around 4.4%. Germline V gene lookup returns CDR1 LNHDA and CDR2 SQIVND (reference sequence). The CDR3 loop spans 16 amino acids. With 1 base clipped from V and 5 bases from J, the junction kept 7 bases outside the gene matches. This clone was observed a handful of times.

V and J are TRBV19 and TRBJ2-2; 7 nucleotides align to TRBD1. Sequenced input: peripheral blood. The origin of this receptor is a woman aged 60-70 years with acute or convalescent COVID-19. CDR3 nucleotides: TGTGCCAGTAGTATAGGGCAGGGGGTAGTGACCGGGGAGCTGTTTTTT. This sequence encodes CASSIGQGVVTGELFF. Combining the CDR3 with reference TRBV19 and TRBJ2-2 gives the whole variable domain DGGITQSPKYLFRKEGQNVTLSCEQNLNHDAMYWYRQDPGQGLRLIYYSQIVNDFQKGDIAEGYSVSREKKESFPLTVTSAQKNPTAFYLCASSIGQGVVTGELFFGEGSRLTVL.